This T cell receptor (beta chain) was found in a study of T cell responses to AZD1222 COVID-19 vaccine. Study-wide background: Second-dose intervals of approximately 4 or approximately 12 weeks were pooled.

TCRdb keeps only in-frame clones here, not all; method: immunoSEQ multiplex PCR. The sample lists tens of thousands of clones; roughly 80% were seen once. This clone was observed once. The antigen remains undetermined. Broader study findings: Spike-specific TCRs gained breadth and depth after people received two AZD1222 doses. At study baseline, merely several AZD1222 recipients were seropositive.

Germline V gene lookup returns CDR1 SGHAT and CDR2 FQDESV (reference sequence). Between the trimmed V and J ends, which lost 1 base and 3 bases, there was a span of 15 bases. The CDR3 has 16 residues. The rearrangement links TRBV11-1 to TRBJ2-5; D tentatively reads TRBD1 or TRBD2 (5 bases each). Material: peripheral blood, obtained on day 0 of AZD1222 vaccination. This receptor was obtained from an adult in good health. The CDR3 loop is CASSLEVAGGKETQYF. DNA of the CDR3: TGTGCCAGCAGCTTAGAGGTGGCTGGGGGAAAAGAGACCCAGTACTTC.